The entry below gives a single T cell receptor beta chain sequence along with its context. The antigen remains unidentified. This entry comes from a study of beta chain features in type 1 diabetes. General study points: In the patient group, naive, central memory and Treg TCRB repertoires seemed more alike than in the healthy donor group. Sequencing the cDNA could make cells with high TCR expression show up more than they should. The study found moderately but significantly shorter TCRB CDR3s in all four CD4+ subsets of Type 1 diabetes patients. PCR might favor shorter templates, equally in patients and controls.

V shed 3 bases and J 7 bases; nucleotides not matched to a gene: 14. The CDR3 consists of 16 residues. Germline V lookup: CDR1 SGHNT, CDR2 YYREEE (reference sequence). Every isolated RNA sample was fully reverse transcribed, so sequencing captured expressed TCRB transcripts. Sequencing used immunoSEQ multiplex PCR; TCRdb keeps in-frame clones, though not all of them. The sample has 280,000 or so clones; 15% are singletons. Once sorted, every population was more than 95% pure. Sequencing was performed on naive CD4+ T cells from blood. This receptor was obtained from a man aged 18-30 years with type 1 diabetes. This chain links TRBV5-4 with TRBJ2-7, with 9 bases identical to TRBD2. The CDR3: CASSSGASGAAREQYF. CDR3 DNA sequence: TGTGCCAGCAGCTCGGGGGCTAGCGGGGCCGCTCGAGAGCAGTACTTC. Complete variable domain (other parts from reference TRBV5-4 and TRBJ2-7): ETGVTQSPTHLIKTRGQQVTLRCSSQSGHNTVSWYQQALGQGPQFIFQYYREEENGRGNFPPRFSGLQFPNYSSELNVNALELDDSALYLCASSSGASGAAREQYFGPGTRLTVT.